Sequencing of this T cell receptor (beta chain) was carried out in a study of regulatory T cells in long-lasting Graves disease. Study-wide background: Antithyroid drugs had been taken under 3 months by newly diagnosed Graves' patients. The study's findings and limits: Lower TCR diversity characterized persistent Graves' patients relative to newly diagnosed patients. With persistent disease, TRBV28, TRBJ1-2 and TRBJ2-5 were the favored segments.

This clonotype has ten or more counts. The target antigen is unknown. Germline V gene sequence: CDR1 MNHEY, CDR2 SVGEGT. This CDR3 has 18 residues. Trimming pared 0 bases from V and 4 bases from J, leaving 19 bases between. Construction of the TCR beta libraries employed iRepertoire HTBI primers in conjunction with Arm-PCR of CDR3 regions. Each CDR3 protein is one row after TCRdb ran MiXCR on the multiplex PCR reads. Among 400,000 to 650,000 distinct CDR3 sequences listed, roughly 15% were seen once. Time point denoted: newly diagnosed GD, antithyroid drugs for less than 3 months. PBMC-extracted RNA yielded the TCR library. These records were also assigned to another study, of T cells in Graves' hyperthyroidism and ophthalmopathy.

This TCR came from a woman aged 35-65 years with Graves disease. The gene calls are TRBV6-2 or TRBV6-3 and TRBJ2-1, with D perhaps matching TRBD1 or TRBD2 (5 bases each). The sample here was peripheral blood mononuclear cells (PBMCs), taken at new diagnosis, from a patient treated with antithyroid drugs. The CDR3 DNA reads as TGTGCCAGCAGTTACTCGATAGTACGGGGCGGAGATTACAATGAGCAGTTCTTC. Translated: CASSYSIVRGGDYNEQFF.